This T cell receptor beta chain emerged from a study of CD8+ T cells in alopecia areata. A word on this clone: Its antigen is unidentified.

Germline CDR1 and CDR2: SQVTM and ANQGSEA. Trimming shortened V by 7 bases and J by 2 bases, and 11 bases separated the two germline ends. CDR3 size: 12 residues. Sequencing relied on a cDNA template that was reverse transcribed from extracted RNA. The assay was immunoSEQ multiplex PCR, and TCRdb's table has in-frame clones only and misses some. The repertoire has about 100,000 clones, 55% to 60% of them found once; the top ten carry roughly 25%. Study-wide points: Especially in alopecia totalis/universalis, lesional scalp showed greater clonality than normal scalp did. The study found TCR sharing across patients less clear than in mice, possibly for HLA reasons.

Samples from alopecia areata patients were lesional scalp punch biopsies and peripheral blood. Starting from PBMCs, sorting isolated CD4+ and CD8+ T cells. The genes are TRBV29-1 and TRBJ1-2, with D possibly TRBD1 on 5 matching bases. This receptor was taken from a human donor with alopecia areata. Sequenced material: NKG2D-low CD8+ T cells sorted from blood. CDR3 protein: CSAPDKNYGYTF. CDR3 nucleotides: TGCAGCGCCCCGGACAAGAACTATGGCTACACCTTC.